These 29 T cell receptor beta chains were sequenced from one sample in a study of T cell responses to AZD1222 COVID-19 vaccine. The data were produced by immunoSEQ multiplex PCR, yet TCRdb's version contains in-frame clones alone and is incomplete. The sample carries around 130,000 clones, 85% to 95% recorded once. Here the sequenced sample was peripheral blood, taken on day 0 of AZD1222 vaccination. The receptors come from an adult in good health.

J is TRBJ2-1 and V is TRBV10-3, with 13 positions matching TRBD2. V shed 6 bases and J 0 bases; nucleotides not matched to a gene: 5. Germline V gives CDR1 ENHRY, CDR2 SYGVKD. The CDR3 is made up of 17 amino acids. This CDR3 is CAISRTSGSLSYNEQFF. DNA for the CDR3: TGTGCCATCAGCCGGACTAGCGGGAGCCTCTCCTACAATGAGCAGTTCTTC.

A few counts support this clone. The chain joins TRBV21-1 to TRBJ2-1; the D segment call TRBD2 is taken from the table without a DNA check. TRBV21-1 is annotated as a pseudogene. CDR3 size: 17 residues. The chain's CDR3 is CASSKGGLAGSYNEQFF. The CDR3 DNA reads TGTGCCAGCAGCAAAGGGGGACTAGCGGGATCCTACAATGAGCAGTTCTTC.

The rearrangement joins TRBV7-2 to TRBJ1-3, with D possibly matching TRBD1 (5 bases). V lost 1 base, J lost 8 bases, and 15 bases lay in between. Germline V gene data show CDR1 as SGHTA and CDR2 as FQGNSA. CDR3 length: 15 amino acids. The CDR3 coding sequence is TGTGCCAGCAGCTTAGTGGGGCTCAGTTGGGACACCATATATTTT. Its protein product is CASSLVGLSWDTIYF. The whole variable domain, remainder taken from reference TRBV7-2 and TRBJ1-3, is GAGVSQSPSNKVTEKGKDVELRCDPISGHTALYWYRQSLGQGLEFLIYFQGNSAPDKSGLPSDRFSAERTGGSVSTLTIQRTQQEDSAVYLCASSLVGLSWDTIYFGEGSWLTVV.

The V call is TRBV4-3, the J call TRBJ1-4, with D hard to call. The CDR3 is made up of 16 amino acids. CDR1 is LGHNA, CDR2 YSLEER, per germline. V gave up 0 bases and J gave up 5 bases, with 13 bases separating them. The CDR3, as DNA: TGCGCCAGCAGCCAAGATCTGCCCCCCGGGAATGAAAAACTGTTTTTT. It translates to CASSQDLPPGNEKLFF.

The chain couples TRBV7-9 to TRBJ2-1; 9 bases line up with TRBD1. V was pared by 4 bases and J by 5 bases, with 3 bases of the junction left unmatched. The germline V gene encodes CDR1 SEHNR and CDR2 FQNEAQ (reference sequence). CDR3 length: 14 residues. The CDR3 region is CASSSGTGNNEQFF. The CDR3 nucleotides are TGTGCCAGCAGCTCCGGGACAGGGAACAATGAGCAGTTCTTC.

V is TRBV3-1 (or the pseudogene TRBV3-2) and J is TRBJ1-1, with D maybe TRBD1 (5 bases). The V end was cut by 3 bases, the J end by 10 bases, with 18 bases between. CDR3 size: 14 residues. Germline V gene lookup returns CDR1 LGHDT and CDR2 YNNKEL (reference sequence). CDR3 sequence: CASSQAGMSVAAFF. The CDR3 nucleotides are TGTGCCAGCAGCCAGGCAGGGATGTCGGTCGCAGCTTTCTTT.

This CDR3 is CASSQQGEKLFF. DNA for the CDR3: TGCGCCAGCAGCCAGCAGGGTGAAAAACTGTTTTTT. This rearrangement joins TRBV5-1 to TRBJ1-4; possible D gene TRBD1, 5 bases. Germline V gene sequence: CDR1 SGHRS, CDR2 YFSETQ. The CDR3 totals 12 residues. V lost 4 bases and J lost 7, with 8 bases in between.

In its sample, this clone was seen a few times. This chain uses TRBV12-5 with TRBJ2-7; D remains ambiguous. V shed 2 bases and J shed 4 bases, with 0 bases lying between them. The CDR3 is 10 residues long. Germline V gene lookup returns CDR1 LGHNT and CDR2 FRNRAP. CDR3 bases: TGTGCTAGTGGTTTGTACGAGCAGTACTTC. Protein sequence: CASGLYEQYF. Full variable domain (rest looked up from reference TRBV12-5 and TRBJ2-7): DARVTQTPRHKVTEMGQEVTMRCQPILGHNTVFWYRQTMMQGLELLAYFRNRAPLDDSGMPKDRFSAEMPDATLATLKIQPSEPRDSAVYFCASGLYEQYFGPGTRLTVT.

The chain combines TRBV30 with TRBJ1-1; no reliable D call. The V and J ends lost 3 bases and 1 base respectively, with 18 bases between them. From germline, CDR1 is GTSNPN and CDR2 SVGIG (reference sequence). The CDR3 length is 16 residues. Written as DNA, the CDR3 is TGTGCCTGGAGGAGACCCCGGGTTGGGTCGAACACTGAAGCTTTCTTT. Translation gives CAWRRPRVGSNTEAFF.

The genes are TRBV19 and TRBJ2-2; 9 bases align to TRBD1. The germline gives CDR1 LNHDA, CDR2 SQIVND (reference sequence). Trimming cost V 4 bases and J 6 bases; bases outside gene matches: 6. The CDR3 is 15 residues long. The CDR3 is CASSTTGGDSGELFF. The CDR3 DNA reads as TGTGCCAGTAGTACGACAGGGGGGGATTCCGGGGAGCTGTTTTTT.

The chain links TRBV7-9 to TRBJ1-2; D is possibly TRBD1 (5 bases). The CDR3 extends over 15 amino acids. Germline V gene data show CDR1 as SEHNR and CDR2 as FQNEAQ (reference sequence). V was pared by 5 bases and J by 4 bases, with 17 bases between. Here the CDR3 reads CASSPSDSSLYGYTF. CDR3 nucleotides: TGTGCCAGCAGCCCATCCGACAGTTCCCTCTATGGCTACACCTTC.

Comment on this clone: The junction departs from germline at one end; a sequencing error may be responsible. The V and J genes are TRBV10-2 and TRBJ2-5, with a possible D match to TRBD1 (6 bases). Germline V gene sequence: CDR1 WSHSY, CDR2 SAAADI. CDR3 length: 18 residues. The CDR3 DNA follows: TGCGCCCGCAGGGGTCGGCGTAGGGCAACTACTAACCAAGAGACCCAGTACTTC. Translation: CARRGRRRATTNQETQYF.

J is TRBJ1-2 and V is TRBV12-3 or TRBV12-4; perhaps TRBD1 as D (5 bases). Trimming stripped 5 bases from V and 8 bases from J, with 9 bases between. CDR3 size: 11 residues. This CDR3 is CASSGGLGYTF. The CDR3 nucleotides read TGTGCCAGCAGTGGGGGGTTAGGCTACACCTTC.

CDR3 in amino acids: CASSEYLGENSPLHF. CDR3 sequence (DNA): TGTGCCAGCAGTGAATATCTGGGGGAGAATTCACCCCTCCACTTT. The chain recombines TRBV2 with TRBJ1-6; possible D gene TRBD1, 5 bases. This CDR3 has 15 residues. Germline lookup yields CDR1 SNHLY and CDR2 FYNNEI. Trimming shortened V by 2 bases and J by 7 bases, and 12 bases separated the two germline ends.

This chain uses TRBV19 with TRBJ1-1; 9 positions agree with TRBD1. Germline V gene lookup returns CDR1 LNHDA and CDR2 SQIVND (reference sequence). V lost 3 bases, J lost 5 bases, and 4 bases stayed unmatched. The CDR3 runs to 14 residues. Here the CDR3 reads CASSIRDRATEAFF. DNA for the CDR3: TGTGCCAGTAGTATTCGGGACAGGGCTACTGAAGCTTTCTTT.

This chain joins TRBV5-5 and TRBJ1-1; D gene unclear. Germline CDR1 and CDR2: SGHKS and YYEKEE (reference sequence). There are 13 residues in the CDR3. Trimming stripped 0 bases from V and 3 bases from J, with 6 bases between. In nucleotides, the CDR3 is TGTGCCAGCAGCTTGGAAAGGGACACTGAAGCTTTCTTT. It yields the protein CASSLERDTEAFF.

The sample holds one count of this clone. The chain's CDR3 is CASSPGGRDTQYF. The DNA of the CDR3 is TGTGCCAGCAGCCCGGGGGGGCGTGATACGCAGTATTTT. The genes are TRBV7-3 and TRBJ2-3; 8 bases are shared with TRBD2. The germline gives CDR1 SGHTA, CDR2 FQGTGA. Unmatched junction bases numbered 4, after V lost 5 bases and J lost 6 bases. There are 13 residues in the CDR3.

The rearrangement uses TRBV7-2 and TRBJ1-6; TRBD1 matches 8 bases. The CDR3 extends over 15 amino acids. Germline CDR1 reads SGHTA; CDR2 reads FQGNSA. The V gene end was trimmed by 3 bases and the J gene end by 7 bases; junction bases not matched to a gene: 5. CDR3: CASSFGQGMNSPLHF. The CDR3 DNA reads as TGTGCCAGCAGCTTCGGACAGGGAATGAATTCACCCCTCCACTTT. Supplemented by reference TRBV7-2 and TRBJ1-6, the full variable domain reads GAGVSQSPSNKVTEKGKDVELRCDPISGHTALYWYRQSLGQGLEFLIYFQGNSAPDKSGLPSDRFSAERTGGSVSTLTIQRTQQEDSAVYLCASSFGQGMNSPLHFGNGTRLTVT.

The chain carries TRBV18 and TRBJ2-1, with 8 bases aligning to TRBD2. CDR3 length: 18 residues. Germline V gene sequence: CDR1 KGHSH, CDR2 LQKENI. V lost 6 bases to trimming and J lost 4 bases; unmatched junction nucleotides: 17. CDR3 sequence (DNA): TGTGCCAGCTCCACCACCCCGACTAGCGACTTAGCTTACAATGAGCAGTTCTTC. It encodes CASSTTPTSDLAYNEQFF.

Worth noting for this clone: The identical CDR3 is also encoded by other nucleotide sequences in the sample. The chain carries TRBV18 and TRBJ2-5; TRBD2 matches at 7 bases. Germline loops: CDR1 KGHSH, CDR2 LQKENI. CDR3 length equals 12 residues. The ends lost 3 bases at V and 5 bases at J; junction bases unmatched: 0. This CDR3 reads CASSPRGETQYF. CDR3 coding DNA: TGTGCCAGCTCACCGCGGGGGGAGACCCAGTACTTC.

The rearrangement links TRBV7-9 to TRBJ2-5; no clear D gene. From germline, CDR1 is SEHNR and CDR2 FQNEAQ (reference sequence). This CDR3 comprises 14 residues. V was trimmed by 5 bases and J by 4 bases, leaving 14 bases between them. CDR3 nucleotides: TGTGCCAGCAGCCCGACCTTTGTGAGAGAGACCCAGTACTTC. Protein product: CASSPTFVRETQYF.

The chain recombines TRBV11-3 with TRBJ1-1; D call uncertain. The CDR3 has 14 residues. The V and J ends lost 7 bases and 2 bases respectively, with 14 bases between them. CDR1 and CDR2 (germline): SGHNT, YENEEA. The CDR3 coding sequence is TGTGCCAGCAACCCCTCTGGGCTTAACACTGAAGCTTTCTTT. Amino acids: CASNPSGLNTEAFF.

The V gene is TRBV3-1 (or the pseudogene TRBV3-2), the J gene TRBJ1-2; 8 bases match TRBD1. Germline trimming cut 4 bases from V and 8 bases from J; bases unmatched to any gene: 12. The CDR3 contains 15 residues. Germline V gene data show CDR1 as LGHDT and CDR2 as YNNKEL (reference sequence). CDR3 loop: CASSLFHGTGGGYTF. CDR3 nucleotides: TGTGCCAGCAGCCTTTTCCATGGGACAGGTGGAGGCTACACCTTC.

This clone occurred once. V gene TRBV18 combines with J gene TRBJ1-5, with 9 bases that match TRBD1. V was pared by 5 bases and J by 3 bases, with 5 bases of the junction left unmatched. Germline V gene lookup returns CDR1 KGHSH and CDR2 LQKENI. The CDR3 length is 15 residues. CDR3 in amino acids: CASSVGQGSNQPQHF. The CDR3 region has the DNA TGTGCCAGCTCAGTGGGACAGGGATCCAATCAGCCCCAGCATTTT.

The CDR3 protein is CASSVTSRTDNYGYTF. The CDR3 coding sequence is TGTGCCAGCAGCGTGACGAGCAGGACCGATAACTATGGCTACACCTTC. The rearrangement links TRBV9 to TRBJ1-2, with no clear D. Trimming pared 2 bases from V and 1 base from J, leaving 15 bases between. CDR1 and CDR2 from the germline V gene are SGDLS and YYNGEE. This CDR3 comprises 16 residues.

This rearrangement joins TRBV30 to TRBJ1-1; no firm D call. This CDR3 region has 16 residues. Germline V gene data show CDR1 as GTSNPN and CDR2 as SVGIG (reference sequence). V lost 0 bases and J lost 2, with 16 bases in between. CDR3 in amino acids: CAWSVGRFFPNTEAFF. In DNA form, the CDR3 reads TGTGCCTGGAGTGTAGGCAGGTTTTTTCCTAACACTGAAGCTTTCTTT.

The chain has TRBV7-9 and TRBJ1-1, with 9 bases identical to TRBD1. The germline V gene encodes CDR1 SEHNR and CDR2 FQNEAQ (reference sequence). The CDR3 runs to 15 residues. The V segment lost 5 bases and the J segment 2 bases; nucleotides outside the gene matches: 6. CDR3 in amino acids: CASSTKGQGNTEAFF. CDR3 in DNA: TGTGCCAGCAGCACGAAGGGACAGGGTAACACTGAAGCTTTCTTT.

The chain joins TRBV11-2 to TRBJ1-4; D gene uncertain. Germline lookup yields CDR1 SGHAT and CDR2 FQNNGV. Deletions cut 5 bases from V and 8 bases from J, with 15 bases between. The CDR3 is 14 amino acids. Here the CDR3 reads CASSRGLIEEKLFF. In DNA form, the CDR3 reads TGTGCCAGCAGCAGAGGGTTAATTGAAGAAAAACTGTTTTTT.

The chain joins TRBV19 to TRBJ2-1; 9 bases align to TRBD1. The germline CDR1 and CDR2 sequences are LNHDA and SQIVND (reference sequence). CDR3 size: 12 residues. Trimming took 9 bases from V and 6 from J; bases not matched to a gene: 3. The CDR3 protein is CASGQGLNEQFF. Here the CDR3 DNA reads TGTGCCAGCGGACAGGGGCTCAATGAGCAGTTCTTC.